The T cell receptor beta chain described here comes from a study of radiotherapy plus CTLA-4 blockade in lung cancer. Across the study: Objective responses were seen in about a sixth of patients, disease control in around 31%.

CDR3 length: 16 amino acids. The V end lost 3 bases, the J end lost 4 bases, and 15 bases lay between the germline ends. In germline, CDR1 is LNHDA, CDR2 SQIVND (reference sequence). Measured with immunoSEQ multiplex PCR; TCRdb has only the in-frame clones, and not every one. The sample includes about 50,000 clones, about 85% of them seen just once. Focal radiation was given together with CTLA-4 blockade (ipilimumab) to patients with chemo-refractory metastatic non-small-cell lung cancer. The sequencing here drew on peripheral blood, taken from a patient treated with radiotherapy plus ipilimumab. The TCR comes from a human donor with non-small cell lung cancer whose response to radiotherapy plus ipilimumab could not be evaluated. V gene TRBV19 combines with J gene TRBJ2-2; the D gene is possibly TRBD1 (6 bases). CDR3 loop: CASSIFPGAVTGELFF. CDR3 DNA sequence: TGTGCCAGTAGTATCTTTCCAGGGGCGGTCACCGGGGAGCTGTTTTTT.